This TCR beta chain was found in a study of cytotoxic CD8 clonotypes in ibrutinib-treated CLL. Targeted sequencing depth ranged from 1 in 200,000 to 1 in 1 million T cells. The method was immunoSEQ multiplex PCR; TCRdb's version includes in-frame clones alone and lacks a portion of them. The repertoire consists of approximately 150,000 clones, with about 84% occurring once and the leading ten covering about 4.5%. CDR3 length: 16 residues. Deletions cut 0 bases from V and 2 bases from J, with 14 bases between. Germline V CDR1 and CDR2: SGHTA, FQGTGA. Study-wide findings and caveats: Clonality at baseline surpassed age-matched healthy donors and tracked circulating CD8+ T-cell counts.

Concerning this clone itself: Its antigen is currently unknown.

This clonotype was obtained from a human donor with chronic lymphocytic leukemia. This chain connects TRBV7-3 to TRBJ2-7; D perhaps matches TRBD1 (8 bases). Sequences were derived from PBMCs, sampled after 24 months of ibrutinib treatment. Here the CDR3 DNA reads TGTGCCAGCAGCTTAACGTTAACAGGGGGGGCCTACGAGCAGTACTTC. Translating gives CASSLTLTGGAYEQYF.